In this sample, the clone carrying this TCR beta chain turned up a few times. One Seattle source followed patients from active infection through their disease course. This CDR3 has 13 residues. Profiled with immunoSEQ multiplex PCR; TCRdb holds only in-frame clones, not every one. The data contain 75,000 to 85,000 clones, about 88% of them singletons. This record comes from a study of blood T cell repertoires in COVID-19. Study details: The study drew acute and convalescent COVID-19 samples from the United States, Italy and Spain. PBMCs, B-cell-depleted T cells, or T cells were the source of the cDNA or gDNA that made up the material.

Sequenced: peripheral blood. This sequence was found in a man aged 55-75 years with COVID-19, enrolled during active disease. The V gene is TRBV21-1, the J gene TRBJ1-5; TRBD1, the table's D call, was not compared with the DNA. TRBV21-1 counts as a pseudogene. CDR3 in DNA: TGTGCCAGCAGCGGGACAGGGGAACAGCCCCAGCATTTT. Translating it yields CASSGTGEQPQHF.